The 3 T cell receptor beta chains below were found in one sample sequenced in a study of identical twins. One entry per CDR3 protein results from TCRdb running MiXCR on the 5' RACE reads. The table has approximately 350,000 distinct CDR3 sequences, 9% to 15% seen once. A further study also used this sample, focusing on yellow fever vaccine responses in identical twins.

Sequencing was carried out using CD8+ T cells sorted from blood. The receptors were gathered from a woman aged 18-29 years in good health.

The chain recombines TRBV7-2 with TRBJ2-1; D is undetermined. Germline V gene lookup returns CDR1 SGHTA and CDR2 FQGNSA. This CDR3 is built from 11 residues. Deletions cut 1 base from V and 15 bases from J, with 10 bases between. Written as DNA, the CDR3 is TGTGCCAGCAGCTTAGGGCAGAAGTGGTTCTTC. Amino acids: CASSLGQKWFF. Complete variable domain (other parts from reference TRBV7-2 and TRBJ2-1): GAGVSQSPSNKVTEKGKDVELRCDPISGHTALYWYRQSLGQGLEFLIYFQGNSAPDKSGLPSDRFSAERTGGSVSTLTIQRTQQEDSAVYLCASSLGQKWFFGPGTRLTVL.

This clonotype has just a few counts. Here the CDR3 reads CSASPSGDTDTQYF. The CDR3 DNA reads TGCAGTGCTAGTCCCAGCGGGGACACAGATACGCAGTATTTT. The V gene is TRBV20-1, the J gene TRBJ2-3, with 7 bases lining up with TRBD2. Germline CDR1 DFQATT, CDR2 SNEGSKA (reference sequence). There are 14 residues in the CDR3. Trimming at V came to 3 bases and at J to 2 bases, leaving 5 bases not matched to a gene.

The table lists this clonotype with a few counts. The chain has TRBV20-1 and TRBJ2-1; tentatively, D is TRBD1 or TRBD2 (5 bases each). This CDR3 contains 16 residues. Germline values: CDR1 DFQATT, CDR2 SNEGSKA (reference sequence). Trimming removed 3 bases from V and 0 bases from J, with 15 bases in between. CDR3 protein: CSARLGRVNSYNEQFF. In DNA form, the CDR3 reads TGCAGTGCTAGGTTGGGGCGGGTCAACTCCTACAATGAGCAGTTCTTC.